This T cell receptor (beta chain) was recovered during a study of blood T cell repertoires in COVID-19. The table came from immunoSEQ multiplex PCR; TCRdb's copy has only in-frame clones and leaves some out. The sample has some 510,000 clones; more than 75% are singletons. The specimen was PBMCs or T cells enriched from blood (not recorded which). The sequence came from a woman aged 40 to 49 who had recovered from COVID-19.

The CDR3 region has the DNA TGCGCCAGCAGCTTGACAGGAAAGGGTGGGGCCAACGTCCTGACTTTC. Protein product: CASSLTGKGGANVLTF. The chain combines TRBV5-1 with TRBJ2-6; maybe TRBD1 (5 bases). This CDR3 comprises 16 residues. The germline V gene has CDR1 SGHRS and CDR2 YFSETQ. Trimming took 1 base from V and 3 from J, leaving 11 bases between them.